The 4 T cell receptor beta chains reported below all come from one sample, sequenced in a study of blood T cell repertoires in COVID-19. Only in-frame clones appear in the TCRdb table, and some are missing; sequencing was by immunoSEQ multiplex PCR. The table includes some 320,000 clones, around 84% detected once. Sequenced input: PBMCs or T cells enriched from blood (not recorded which). Receptor source: a woman aged 25 to 39 who had been exposed to COVID-19.

The gene calls are TRBV4-1 and TRBJ1-1, with a tentative D call TRBD1 (5 bases). V was shortened by 0 bases and J by 2 bases, with 13 bases between the two germline ends. Germline CDR1 and CDR2: MGHRA and YSYEKL. The CDR3 runs 16 residues. CDR3 DNA: TGCGCCAGCAGCCAAGATTTCGACAGACAAAACACTGAAGCTTTCTTT. It codes for CASSQDFDRQNTEAFF.

This clone was seen a few times. This specimen includes other DNA sequences encoding the same CDR3. The chain couples TRBV11-2 to TRBJ2-3; D gene uncertain. This CDR3 is built from 14 residues. V shed 3 bases and J shed 1 base, with 8 bases lying between them. Germline values: CDR1 SGHAT, CDR2 FQNNGV. In nucleotides, the CDR3 is TGTGCCAGCAGCTTGGGTGGAGGCACAGATACGCAGTATTTT. This encodes CASSLGGGTDTQYF.

V and J are TRBV6-6 and TRBJ2-2; TRBD1 is a possible D gene (5 bases). The V end lost 5 bases, the J end lost 4 bases, and 8 bases lay between the germline ends. Germline V gene lookup returns CDR1 MNHNY and CDR2 SVGAGI (reference sequence). The CDR3 consists of 13 residues. CDR3 DNA sequence: TGTGCCAGCAGTGACAGCTTCACCGGGGAGCTGTTTTTT. Translated: CASSDSFTGELFF.

This clone was found a few times. The chain has TRBV28 and TRBJ1-1, with D perhaps matching TRBD1 (5 bases). CDR3 size: 16 residues. V was trimmed by 5 bases and J by 5 bases, leaving 21 bases between them. The germline gives CDR1 MDHEN, CDR2 SYDVKM. CDR3 sequence reads: CASSLVRGAGITEAFF. The CDR3 bases are TGTGCCAGCAGTCTGGTTCGCGGGGCTGGTATTACTGAAGCTTTCTTT.